This T cell receptor (beta chain) derives from a study of regulatory T cells in long-lasting Graves disease listed by TCRdb under 2021. Study-wide context: Persistent Graves' disease was defined as persistently positive TSH receptor autoantibodies together with antithyroid drug treatment for over 5 years. Patients with persistent Graves' disease were compared with patients with newly diagnosed Graves' disease using TCR sequencing and RNA sequencing of peripheral blood. The study took place in China and was registered as a clinical trial. A total of about 33 samples were covered by TCR sequencing, comprising some 13 persistent and roughly 20 newly diagnosed Graves' disease patients. In the clinical cohort, patients with persistent Graves' disease had used antithyroid drugs for an average of around 9.9 years.

The library relied on multiplex PCR. Sequencing was carried out with an Illumina HiSeq 4000. To build TCR beta libraries, CDR3 regions were amplified by Arm-PCR using iRepertoire HTBI primers. PCR products were gel purified before sequencing. The published analysis was carried out like this. Gene usage analysis of CDR3 amino acid clonotypes relied on the roughly 60 TRBV and about 15 TRBJ segments identified across samples. COPE and FqMerger were used to merge filtered high-quality paired reads into contigs. Contigs were aligned with BLAST to IMGT TRBV, TRBD and TRBJ reference genes, and CDR3 was defined per IMGT. Any clonotype with a frequency above 0.1% was counted as a highly expanded clone. Repertoire diversity was measured by Shannon entropy, and V-J evenness by the Gini coefficient. Clonotypes shared by more than one individual were considered public. The public reads were quality trimmed at Q25 with fastp and then assembled into clones with MiXCR by TCRdb, keeping productive beta chains. CDR3 protein sequences are deduplicated, and each keeps its most common genes and DNA. V and J calls and clone size were set by TCRdb, not the authors. Counted in this sample were roughly 500,000 distinct CDR3 sequences; 22% of them appeared once. About an eighth of the sample is taken by the ten largest.

This sample's time point label indicates: persistent/refractory GD, antithyroid drugs over 5 years with positive TRAb. RNA was extracted from PBMCs in TRIzol for both TCR sequencing and RNA sequencing. Graves' disease was diagnosed according to American Thyroid Association guidelines. Recruitment of patients was carried out at an endocrinology department in Xi'an, China. Each patient gave approximately 8.8 milliliters of peripheral blood, collected in an EDTA anticoagulant tube. Ficoll Paque Plus density gradient separation was used to isolate PBMCs, and no additional T cell sorting was done. An Agilent 2100 Bioanalyzer and agarose gel were used to check RNA quality, and a NanoDrop 2000 was used to measure RNA concentration. Concerning this clonotype: Its antigen specificity is not known. No per-base quality is available; no much larger clone lies one base away.

The paper's findings and limits, for the study overall: Sequencing and analysis were limited to the TCR beta chain. Because the primary lesion, thyroid tissue, could not be accessed, the study looked at peripheral blood alone. Patients with persistent disease shared more public clonotypes (about 2,500) than newly diagnosed patients did (966). Compared with newly diagnosed patients, patients with persistent Graves' disease had lower TCR Shannon entropy and fewer highly expanded clones, which suggests clonal expansion. As a limitation, the authors acknowledged that the small sample size may reduce accuracy.

The sequences come from peripheral blood mononuclear cells (PBMCs), collected when the disease was refractory, from a patient treated with antithyroid drugs. The source is a female donor with Graves disease.

The DNA reads TGTGCCTGGGGCAACAATTACGAGCAGTACTTC. Its translation reads: CAWGNNYEQYF. The chain is made from TRBV30 and TRBJ2-7; confidence is insufficient to name the D gene. From the cysteine through the phenylalanine, the CDR3 covers 11 amino acids. The entry retains the CDR3 DNA only, 33 bases that are in frame from base 1. V and J are truncated by 5 bases and 4 bases respectively, leaving an intervening sequence of 9 bases. Via the germline V gene (reference sequence), CDR1 is GTSNPN and CDR2 SVGIG. With all but the CDR3 taken from the reference TRBV30 and TRBJ2-7 genes, the full variable domain is: SQTIHQWPATLVQPVGSPLSLECTVEGTSNPNLYWYRQAAGRGLQLLFYSVGIGQISSEVPQNLSASRPQDRQFILSSKKLLLSDSGFYLCAWGNNYEQYFGPGTRLTVT.